A single count supports the clone carrying this T cell receptor beta chain. Antigen specificity is unknown. This table comes from immunoSEQ multiplex PCR, and its TCRdb copy is limited to in-frame clones, with some not included. The sample has roughly 70,000 clones; approximately 80% are singletons. These data are taken from a study of graft-versus-host responses after intestinal transplantation. Study findings and constraints: Analysis identified GvH clones in recipient marrow, with some appearing first in ileum or blood. Early post-transplant HvG declines showed an association with peak circulating GvH clone levels.

This receptor was obtained from a human donor who was the organ donor for an intestinal transplant. Material: unstimulated CD4+ T cells sorted from spleen or lymph node cells, obtained before transplant.

The CDR3 nucleotides read TGTGCCAGCAGTTTCGGGGGGCCTACAGATACGCAGTATTTT. Translated: CASSFGGPTDTQYF. The V and J genes are TRBV28 and TRBJ2-3, with TRBD2 as a possible D gene (7 bases). CDR3 length: 14 amino acids. V was cut by 3 bases and J by 3 bases, with 10 bases left in between. Germline V gene sequence: CDR1 MDHEN, CDR2 SYDVKM.